This T cell receptor (beta chain) was captured by sequencing in a study of T cell responses to AZD1222 COVID-19 vaccine (dated by TCRdb to about 2021). Context from the whole study: AZD1222 recipients whose second dose came at about 4 weeks and those whose second dose came at about 12 weeks were combined into one group, since spike-specific TCR depth and breadth did not differ between the two schedules. Enrollment into the trials was organized by age into subgroups of 18-55, 56-69 and 70-plus years, and those subgroups contained about 160, 30 and 59 TCR-sequenced participants, respectively. TCR sequencing was performed for 230 to 250 trial participants, of whom 200 to 210 were given two doses of AZD1222 and approximately 26 were given two doses of MenACWY control vaccine. What the authors observed across the whole study: In the small 56-69-year group, the increase in depth fell short of significance, most likely because of low power. A significant rise in spike-specific TCR breadth and depth was observed after two AZD1222 doses relative to day 0 and relative to MenACWY recipients. Conclusions about previously exposed vaccinees were limited because only six AZD1222 recipients were SARS-CoV-2 seropositive at baseline. The vaccine-associated CD4 TCRs covered the entire spike protein, and the dominant responses fell in regions 160-218 and 743-854. Because no samples from the day 14 peak response were available, repertoires could be characterized only after the peak T cell response. Epitopes outside the regions mutated in the B.1.351 and B.1.1.7 variants were reportedly recognized by nearly half of the unique spike-specific TCRs. Most participants were white British and females outnumbered males, and the authors suggested that clonal diversity may have been underestimated.

This clone turned up a few times. Its target antigen remains unknown. Per-base quality was not reported, and no clone a single base away is much larger than it. CDR1 and CDR2 are drawn from the germline V gene (reference sequence): LNHNV, YYDKDF. The CDR3 measures 15 amino acids from cysteine to phenylalanine. The kept DNA is CDR3 alone, 45 bases in frame from the first base. The V and J ends are trimmed by 0 bases and 7 bases, leaving 13 bases between them. The CDR3 regions of human TCRbeta chains were analyzed by immunosequencing. As for how the authors treated the data: Repertoire TCRs were checked for matches against a reference library of SARS-CoV-2-specific TCRs that had been generated using the MIRA antigen-specificity platform. Breadth was defined as the fraction of unique TCRs that were SARS-CoV-2-associated, and depth was defined as the fraction of total T cells that were SARS-CoV-2-associated. Each spike-specific TCR was assigned to its reactive spike region and to a CD4 or CD8 class using the MIRA data. Log10-transformed breadth and depth values were compared by one-way ANOVA with Sidak's multiple comparisons tests. TCRdb holds this immuneACCESS table with in-frame rearrangements only. Some clones are missing; in checked studies, unresolved V genes explain under half, and the rest has no known cause. The V and J calls and clone size were taken over from that table, and D and trimming were inferred from the DNA. The table for this sample lists approximately 180,000 clones; just over 90% of them were counted only once. The ten biggest clones cover about 3% of the sample.

Taken with the paper, the label for time point translates to: baseline before first vaccination. Vaccinee samples were obtained from the UK trials COV001 and COV002, which included a single-blind randomized controlled phase 2/3 trial of AZD1222 (ChAdOx1 nCoV-19) in healthy adults. For TCRbeta chain sequencing, PBMC samples were collected from trial participants at day 0 and at day 28 after the second dose. The TCR sequence derives from an adult in good health. This receptor chain uses TRBV15 and TRBJ1-5; no D segment can be confidently identified. Source: peripheral blood, taken on day 0 of AZD1222 vaccination. The bases are TGTGCCACCAGCAGAGATCTGCAGGCGGGGCAGCCCCAGCATTTT. The translation is CATSRDLQAGQPQHF.